The rows below give T cell receptor beta chains drawn from one sample of a study of blood T cell repertoires in COVID-19. Clones were read by immunoSEQ multiplex PCR, and TCRdb kept only the in-frame ones, dropping some. There are about 21,000 clones in the sample; more than 85% occur only once, and 15% to 20% lies in the top ten. Sequencing was done on a sample of peripheral blood. The receptors come from a man aged 65 to 79 with active COVID-19. CDR3s include the opening cysteine and the closing phenylalanine or tryptophan.

v_call cdr3_aa
TRBV5-1 CASSSFGVAGELFF
TRBV29-1 CSVAYGQGGGEQYF
TRBV6-5 CATQGPRQLTGYTF
TRBV5-1 CASSKDWLDAGANVLTF
TRBV27 CASSLTGGDSPLHF
TRBV4-2 CASSEAGQGDEKLFF
TRBV6-5 CASSSPGGRNEAFF
TRBV10-3 CAISGGAYEQYF
TRBV7-2 CASSITGGQWYNSPLHF
TRBV29-1 CSVMKGGSYTQYF
TRBV5-1 CASSQGTGENSPLHF
TRBV5-6 CASSLVVGDSPLHF
TRBV27 CASSLGQGDVEKLFF
TRBV7-6 CASSLEGTGGRKTQYF
TRBV7-9 CASSLLTGGEEKLFF
TRBV7-2 CASSLESGGRETQYF
TRBV14 CASSHTGLYEKLFF
TRBV10-3 CAISEQTGIYGYTF
TRBV6-6 CASSYELASYEQYF
TRBV6-5 CASVRENNQPQHF
TRBV19 CASSMAQQPETQYF
TRBV5-1 CASSAAVGSYNEQFF
TRBV4-2 CASSQGDRADQPQHF
TRBV6-5 CASSYGGLNTEAFF
TRBV9 CASSVGTSGRRDEQYF